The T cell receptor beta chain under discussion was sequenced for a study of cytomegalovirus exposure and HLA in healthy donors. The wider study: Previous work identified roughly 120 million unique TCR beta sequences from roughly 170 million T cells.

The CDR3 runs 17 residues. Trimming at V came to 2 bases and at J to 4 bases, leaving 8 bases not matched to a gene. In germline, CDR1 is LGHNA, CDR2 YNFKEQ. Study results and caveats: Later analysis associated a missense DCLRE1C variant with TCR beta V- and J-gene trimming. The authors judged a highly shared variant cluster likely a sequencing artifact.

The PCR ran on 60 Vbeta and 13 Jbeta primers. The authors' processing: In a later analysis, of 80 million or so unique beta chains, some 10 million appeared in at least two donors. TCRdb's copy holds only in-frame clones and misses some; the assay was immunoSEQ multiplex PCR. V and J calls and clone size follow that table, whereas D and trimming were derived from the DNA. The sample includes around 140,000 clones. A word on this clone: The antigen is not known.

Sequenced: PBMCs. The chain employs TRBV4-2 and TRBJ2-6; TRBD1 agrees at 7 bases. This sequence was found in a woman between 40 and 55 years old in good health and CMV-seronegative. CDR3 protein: CASSQREGAQGANVLTF. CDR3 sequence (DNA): TGTGCCAGCAGCCAACGAGAGGGGGCGCAAGGGGCCAACGTCCTGACTTTC.